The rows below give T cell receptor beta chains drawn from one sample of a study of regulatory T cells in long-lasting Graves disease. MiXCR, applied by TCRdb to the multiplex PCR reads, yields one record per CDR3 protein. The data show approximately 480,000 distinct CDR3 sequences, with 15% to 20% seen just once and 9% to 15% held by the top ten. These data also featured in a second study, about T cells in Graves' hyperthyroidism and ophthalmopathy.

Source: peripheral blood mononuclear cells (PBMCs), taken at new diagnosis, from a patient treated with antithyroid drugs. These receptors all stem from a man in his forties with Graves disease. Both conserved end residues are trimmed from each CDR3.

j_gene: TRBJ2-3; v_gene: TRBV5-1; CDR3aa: ASQSEAARSTDTQY
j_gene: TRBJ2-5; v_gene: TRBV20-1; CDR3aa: SATTGRQTQY
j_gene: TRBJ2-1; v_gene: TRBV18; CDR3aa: ASSPPGPGEQF
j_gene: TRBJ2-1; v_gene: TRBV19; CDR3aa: ASSRKQEQF
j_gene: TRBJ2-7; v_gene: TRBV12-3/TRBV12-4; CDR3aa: ASSFSGGPYEQY
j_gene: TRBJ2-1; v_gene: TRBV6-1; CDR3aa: ASTPGTSGTRGEQF
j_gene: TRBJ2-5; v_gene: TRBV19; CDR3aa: ASSIRNQETQY
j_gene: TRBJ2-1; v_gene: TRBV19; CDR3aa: ASRRDSGSSYNEQF
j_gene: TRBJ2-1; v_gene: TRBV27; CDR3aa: ASSLRGKPKNYSYNEQF
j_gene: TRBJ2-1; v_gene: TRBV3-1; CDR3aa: ASSQDLGLAGNNEQF
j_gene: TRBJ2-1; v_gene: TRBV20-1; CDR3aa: SAIGTSGNYNEQF
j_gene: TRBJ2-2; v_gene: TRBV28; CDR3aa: ASSLEDRALNTEELF
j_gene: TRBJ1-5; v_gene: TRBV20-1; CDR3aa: SARQGYSNQPQH
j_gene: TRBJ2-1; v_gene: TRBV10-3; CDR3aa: AIQAQEFNEQF
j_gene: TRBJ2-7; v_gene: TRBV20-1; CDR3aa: SARENRRNSYEQY